These 27 T cell receptor beta chains were sequenced from one sample in a study of blood T cell repertoires in COVID-19. The table came from immunoSEQ multiplex PCR; TCRdb's copy has only in-frame clones and leaves some out. Of 90,000 to 150,000 clones listed, roughly 79% are singletons. What was sequenced was peripheral blood. These receptors were collected from a human donor in a cohort sampled during active COVID-19.

The chain links TRBV29-1 to TRBJ2-5, with D tentatively TRBD1 (5 bases). With 7 bases removed from V and 4 bases from J, the gap between germline ends came to 13 bases. The CDR3 runs 12 residues. Germline CDR1 reads SQVTM; CDR2 reads ANQGSEA. CDR3 region: CSGGQTGETQYF. In nucleotides, the CDR3 is TGCAGCGGAGGACAAACCGGAGAGACCCAGTACTTC.

The chain is built from TRBV7-9 and TRBJ1-6; 9 nucleotides match TRBD1. The J segment lost 9 bases and the V segment lost 2 bases, leaving 2 bases of the junction unmatched. The germline gives CDR1 SEHNR, CDR2 FQNEAQ (reference sequence). The CDR3 totals 14 residues. CDR3 DNA: TGTGCCAGCAGCTTAAAGGGACAGGGTTCACCCCTCCACTTT. Its protein product is CASSLKGQGSPLHF.

The chain recombines TRBV6-1 with TRBJ1-1; possible D gene TRBD1, 5 bases. V lost 2 bases to trimming and J lost 11 bases, with 24 bases between them. Germline values: CDR1 MNHNS, CDR2 SASEGT. The CDR3 loop spans 16 amino acids. CDR3 sequence: CASSERLGARVSSAFF. CDR3 DNA sequence: TGTGCCAGCAGTGAAAGGCTTGGGGCTAGGGTGTCGTCGGCTTTCTTT.

The rearrangement joins TRBV4-3 to TRBJ2-1; D may be TRBD2 (6 bases). In germline, CDR1 is LGHNA, CDR2 YSLEER. This CDR3 has 16 residues. Trimming shortened V by 0 bases and J by 4 bases, and 13 bases separated the two germline ends. The DNA of the CDR3 is TGCGCCAGCAGCCAAGATGTAAGCGGGTTATACAATGAGCAGTTCTTC. It is translated as CASSQDVSGLYNEQFF.

V and J are TRBV12-3 or TRBV12-4 and TRBJ1-2; 8 bases line up with TRBD1. The V and J ends lost 4 bases and 7 bases, in that order; junction bases with no gene match: 5. The CDR3 has 13 amino acids. CDR3 sequence reads: CASSWAGGFGYTF. The CDR3, as DNA: TGTGCCAGCAGTTGGGCAGGGGGCTTTGGCTACACCTTC.

The V call is TRBV6-5, the J call TRBJ2-7; 9 bases align to TRBD1. This CDR3 has 14 amino acids. Germline V gene lookup returns CDR1 MNHEY and CDR2 SVGAGI. Losses at the gene ends were 10 bases for V and 6 bases for J; bases not matched to a gene: 13. Here the CDR3 reads CATRGTGQGGEQYF. The CDR3 DNA follows: TGTGCCACCAGAGGAACGGGACAGGGAGGCGAGCAGTACTTC.

J is TRBJ2-2 and V is TRBV19; 14 bases fit TRBD2. The V and J ends lost 7 bases and 7 bases, in that order; junction bases with no gene match: 8. This CDR3 is 16 amino acids long. Germline-derived CDR1 and CDR2 are LNHDA and SQIVND (reference sequence). In DNA form, the CDR3 reads TGTGCCAGTACCCGGACTAGCGGGAGGATCGGCGGGGAGCTGTTTTTT. Translated, it gives CASTRTSGRIGGELFF.

V is TRBV7-9 and J is TRBJ1-1; the D gene is possibly TRBD1 (5 bases). Germline V gene sequence: CDR1 SEHNR, CDR2 FQNEAQ (reference sequence). This CDR3 has 16 residues. Trimming left V 5 bases short and J 1 base short, with 17 bases between. CDR3 nucleotides: TGTGCCAGCAGCACGGGCCAGGGAAACACGAACACTGAAGCTTTCTTT. This sequence encodes CASSTGQGNTNTEAFF.

V usage is TRBV16 and J usage is TRBJ2-5, with D perhaps TRBD1 (6 bases). Germline assignment: CDR1 KGHSY and CDR2 FQNENV. The CDR3 has 14 amino acids. V gave up 2 bases and J gave up 5 bases, with 12 bases separating them. CDR3 bases: TGTGCCAGCAGCCAACGAACAGGGTCCGAGACCCAGTACTTC. This sequence encodes CASSQRTGSETQYF.

This chain uses TRBV15 with TRBJ2-7, with TRBD1 matching over 9 bases. CDR1 is LNHNV, CDR2 YYDKDF, per germline (reference sequence). Unmatched junction bases numbered 8, after V lost 4 bases and J lost 4 bases. This CDR3 is 15 amino acids long. The CDR3 loop is CATSMDRGLGYEQYF. DNA of the CDR3: TGTGCCACCAGCATGGACAGGGGCCTAGGGTACGAGCAGTACTTC.

The chain recombines TRBV4-3 with TRBJ1-4, with TRBD1 as a possible D gene (6 bases). Trimming cost V 4 bases and J 2 bases, with 11 bases left between them. Germline V lookup: CDR1 LGHNA, CDR2 YSLEER. The CDR3 is 15 residues long. CDR3 nucleotide sequence: TGCGCCAGCAGCCCCCAGGGGATCACTAATGAAAAACTGTTTTTT. It encodes CASSPQGITNEKLFF.

The chain carries TRBV7-9 and TRBJ1-2; no firm D call. The CDR3 contains 13 residues. The V end lost 5 bases, the J end lost 5 bases, and 12 bases lay between the germline ends. Germline V gene data show CDR1 as SEHNR and CDR2 as FQNEAQ (reference sequence). CDR3 nucleotides: TGTGCCAGCAGCCTAGGCGGAAATTATGGCTACACCTTC. It specifies CASSLGGNYGYTF.

This chain uses TRBV11-3 with TRBJ2-2, with 10 bases that match TRBD2. The ends lost 0 bases at V and 8 bases at J; junction bases unmatched: 9. The CDR3 totals 17 residues. The germline gives CDR1 SGHNT, CDR2 YENEEA. This CDR3 is CASSLDGTSGNRGELFF. CDR3 coding DNA: TGTGCCAGCAGCTTAGATGGCACTAGCGGGAACCGGGGGGAGCTGTTTTTT.

This clone was observed a few times. The genes are TRBV4-3 and TRBJ2-7; 7 nucleotides agree with TRBD1. This CDR3 is built from 15 residues. Germline values: CDR1 LGHNA, CDR2 YSLEER. The V segment lost 1 base and the J segment 4 bases; nucleotides outside the gene matches: 7. The CDR3 DNA reads as TGCGCCAGCAGCCAAGTGTACGGGACAGAGTACGAGCAGTACTTC. Translating gives CASSQVYGTEYEQYF.

The V gene is TRBV9, the J gene TRBJ2-2, with 9 bases matching TRBD2. This CDR3 has 16 residues. Germline V gene data show CDR1 as SGDLS and CDR2 as YYNGEE. V lost 4 bases and J lost 5; bases outside the gene matches: 9. The CDR3 bases are TGTGCCAGCAGCTCTCGGACTAGCGAACAGACCGGGGAGCTGTTTTTT. It yields the protein CASSSRTSEQTGELFF.

DNA for the CDR3: TGTGCCAGCAGCTTAGAGCTAGCGGGGGGGCCTGGGGATACGCAGTATTTT. Encoded protein: CASSLELAGGPGDTQYF. The rearrangement links TRBV11-2 to TRBJ2-3, with 12 positions matching TRBD2. This CDR3 has 17 amino acids. V shed 0 bases, J shed 6 bases, and the junction held 7 bases outside the gene matches. Germline V gene lookup returns CDR1 SGHAT and CDR2 FQNNGV.

This rearrangement joins TRBV7-9 to TRBJ1-5, with D unclear. There are 15 residues in the CDR3. V was pared by 4 bases and J by 6 bases, with 16 bases between. Germline CDR1 SEHNR, CDR2 FQNEAQ (reference sequence). Here the CDR3 reads CASSSQDLVGQPQHF. The DNA of the CDR3 is TGTGCCAGCAGCTCCCAAGACTTAGTCGGTCAGCCCCAGCATTTT.

Worth noting for this clone: The sample has other DNA sequences that encode this CDR3 too. The chain has TRBV7-2 and TRBJ2-5; no clear D. The CDR3 is 13 amino acids. V was shortened by 1 base and J by 2 bases, with 5 bases between the two germline ends. The germline V gene has CDR1 SGHTA and CDR2 FQGNSA. In DNA, the CDR3 is TGTGCCAGCAGCTTAGGGCAGCAAGAGACCCAGTACTTC. This encodes CASSLGQQETQYF. The entire variable domain, with the rest obtained from reference TRBV7-2 and TRBJ2-5, is as follows: GAGVSQSPSNKVTEKGKDVELRCDPISGHTALYWYRQSLGQGLEFLIYFQGNSAPDKSGLPSDRFSAERTGGSVSTLTIQRTQQEDSAVYLCASSLGQQETQYFGPGTRLLVL.

This chain joins TRBV6-2 or TRBV6-3 and TRBJ1-5; D not resolved. Trimming shortened V by 0 bases and J by 5 bases, and 8 bases separated the two germline ends. The CDR3 is made up of 14 amino acids. Germline values: CDR1 MNHEY, CDR2 SVGEGT. The chain's CDR3 is CASSYSQIHQPQHF. CDR3 in DNA: TGTGCCAGCAGTTACTCTCAAATTCATCAGCCCCAGCATTTT.

This sequence joins TRBV19 and TRBJ1-3; 7 bases align to TRBD1. The CDR3 contains 14 residues. Germline V gene sequence: CDR1 LNHDA, CDR2 SQIVND (reference sequence). With 4 bases clipped from V and 0 bases from J, the junction kept 0 bases outside the gene matches. The CDR3 nucleotides read TGTGCCAGTAGTACAGGGGGCTCTGGAAACACCATATATTTT. Its protein is CASSTGGSGNTIYF.

Only one count was recorded for this clone. The chain couples TRBV6-5 to TRBJ1-5, with TRBD1 matching 7 bases. The V segment lost 9 bases and the J segment 0 bases; nucleotides outside the gene matches: 8. This CDR3 is 15 amino acids long. Germline loops: CDR1 MNHEY, CDR2 SVGAGI. CDR3 region: CASSGQIPSNQPQHF. In nucleotides, the CDR3 is TGTGCCAGTTCGGGACAGATTCCTAGCAATCAGCCCCAGCATTTT.

This clone showed up just once. This chain connects TRBV5-1 to TRBJ1-1, with D unclear. The ends were cut back, 5 bases at V and 1 base at J, with 15 bases in the middle. CDR1 SGHRS and CDR2 YFSETQ come from the germline V gene. The CDR3 consists of 15 residues. CDR3 in DNA: TGCGCCAGCAGTCCAGTGGTCGCGGCGAACACTGAAGCTTTCTTT. Protein product: CASSPVVAANTEAFF.

A single count supports this clone. V gene TRBV20-1 combines with J gene TRBJ2-7; 8 positions match TRBD2. V lost 0 bases and J lost 9; bases outside the gene matches: 1. Germline V gives CDR1 DFQATT, CDR2 SNEGSKA (reference sequence). The CDR3 contains 11 residues. The CDR3 DNA follows: TGCAGTGCTAGAGATGGACTAGCGCAGTACTTC. Translating gives CSARDGLAQYF.

This chain connects TRBV30 to TRBJ1-5, with unresolved D. Germline CDR1 GTSNPN, CDR2 SVGIG (reference sequence). The CDR3 consists of 13 residues. The V end lost 2 bases, the J end lost 0 bases, and 5 bases lay between the germline ends. The DNA for the CDR3 is TGTGCCTGGAGTAGCCATAGCAATCAGCCCCAGCATTTT. Its translation is CAWSSHSNQPQHF.

The chain recombines TRBV6-6 with TRBJ1-1; 7 bases are shared with TRBD1. This CDR3 is 14 amino acids long. Trimming cost V 8 bases and J 6 bases; bases outside gene matches: 12. From germline, CDR1 is MNHNY and CDR2 SVGAGI (reference sequence). CDR3 loop: CASLQRTGASEAFF. Here the CDR3 DNA reads TGTGCCAGCCTCCAACGCACAGGGGCTTCTGAAGCTTTCTTT.

The chain carries TRBV27 and TRBJ2-7, with 7 bases lining up with TRBD1. This CDR3 has 13 amino acids. Germline CDR1 and CDR2: MNHEY and SMNVEV (reference sequence). Trimming at V came to 4 bases and at J to 3 bases, leaving 3 bases not matched to a gene. CDR3 DNA: TGTGCCAGCAGTTACGGACAGGACTACGAGCAGTACTTC. Translation gives CASSYGQDYEQYF.

CDR3 sequence: CASSLETSSGGASSYEQYF. The CDR3 nucleotides read TGCGCCAGCAGCTTGGAAACGTCTAGCGGGGGGGCCTCATCCTACGAGCAGTACTTC. The chain recombines TRBV5-1 with TRBJ2-7; TRBD2 agrees at 12 bases. V lost 0 bases and J lost 1; bases outside the gene matches: 11. Germline-derived CDR1 and CDR2 are SGHRS and YFSETQ. This CDR3 comprises 19 residues.